The 5 T cell receptor beta chains below all came from one sample that was sequenced in a study of blood T cell repertoires in COVID-19. Sequencing used immunoSEQ multiplex PCR; TCRdb keeps in-frame clones, though not all of them. Of roughly 210,000 clones listed, about 87% are singletons. The specimen was peripheral blood. These receptors were collected from a man between 65 and 85 years old with acute or convalescent COVID-19.

The chain carries TRBV4-1 and TRBJ2-5, with D unresolved. The germline V gene encodes CDR1 MGHRA and CDR2 YSYEKL. The V end was cut by 4 bases, the J end by 4 bases, with 13 bases between. The CDR3 is made up of 14 amino acids. CDR3 coding DNA: TGCGCCAGCAGCCCCCGTCTGGTCGGAGAGACCCAGTACTTC. Protein product: CASSPRLVGETQYF.

This clone was seen a few times. The CDR3 region is CASSYSPSGGYNEQFF. The CDR3 region has the DNA TGTGCCAGCAGTTACTCGCCTAGCGGGGGCTACAATGAGCAGTTCTTC. The J gene is TRBJ2-1, the V gene TRBV6-5, with TRBD2 identical over 10 bases. The CDR3 runs 16 residues. Germline CDR1 MNHEY, CDR2 SVGAGI. J lost 3 bases, V lost 0 bases, and 2 bases had no gene match.

Here the CDR3 DNA reads TGTGCCAGCAGCGGACAGGGAATTACTAGGGGTTGGTACAATGAGCAGTTCTTC. Translation: CASSGQGITRGWYNEQFF. The rearrangement links TRBV28 to TRBJ2-1; 8 nucleotides match TRBD1. Germline CDR1 and CDR2: MDHEN and SYDVKM. The V and J ends lost 6 bases and 4 bases, in that order; junction bases with no gene match: 17. The CDR3 runs to 18 residues.

This rearrangement joins TRBV5-1 to TRBJ1-2; 7 bases agree with TRBD1. The germline CDR1 and CDR2 sequences are SGHRS and YFSETQ. CDR3 size: 16 residues. V lost 0 bases and J lost 4; bases outside the gene matches: 9. The CDR3 sequence is CASSLAEGQRFYGYTF. The CDR3 DNA reads TGCGCCAGCAGCTTGGCAGAGGGACAGCGTTTCTATGGCTACACCTTC.

The chain recombines TRBV7-9 with TRBJ2-7, with D tentatively TRBD1 (6 bases). The CDR3 spans 14 residues. The germline V gene has CDR1 SEHNR and CDR2 FQNEAQ (reference sequence). Trimming left V 5 bases short and J 3 bases short, with 14 bases between. The CDR3 loop reads CASSAGTPYYEQYF. In DNA form, the CDR3 reads TGTGCCAGCAGCGCCGGGACACCTTACTACGAGCAGTACTTC.